These 30 T cell receptor beta chains came from one sample sequenced in a study of memory CD8 T cells in hepatitis C reinfection. The protocol was immunoSEQ multiplex PCR, while the TCRdb copy is restricted to in-frame clones and leaves out a portion. The sample lists about 50,000 clones, about 88% occurring once. As for time point: late/post reinfection, 12 to 24 weeks after detection. Sorted cells were sequenced directly ex vivo without any in vitro expansion. The sequencing sample was made of naive CD8+ T cells sorted from blood. These receptors were obtained from a man younger than 30 with hepatitis C virus infection.

The chain uses TRBV27 and TRBJ2-3; 11 bases match TRBD2. The CDR3 runs 16 residues. V shed 5 bases and J 2 bases; nucleotides not matched to a gene: 6. CDR1 is MNHEY and CDR2 is SMNVEV in the germline V gene (reference sequence). CDR3 amino acids: CASSPTTSGDTDTQYF. The CDR3 DNA reads as TGTGCCAGCAGTCCTACGACTAGCGGGGACACAGATACGCAGTATTTT.

The CDR3 nucleotides read TGTGCCAGCAGCCAAGGACAGGGATATCAGCCCCAGCATTTT. Residues: CASSQGQGYQPQHF. This chain links TRBV7-9 with TRBJ1-5; the match to TRBD1 covers 8 bases. The germline gives CDR1 SEHNR, CDR2 FQNEAQ (reference sequence). The trim removed 5 bases at V and 5 bases at J, leaving 5 bases unmatched. The CDR3 is made up of 14 amino acids.

This clone was counted a few times. The chain couples TRBV4-1 to TRBJ1-5; no clear D. The CDR3 consists of 14 residues. The ends were cut back, 1 base at V and 2 bases at J, with 6 bases in the middle. Germline CDR1 MGHRA, CDR2 YSYEKL. CDR3 nucleotides: TGCGCCAGCAGCCAAGTTCAGGGCAATCAGCCCCAGCATTTT. This encodes CASSQVQGNQPQHF.

The chain recombines TRBV19 with TRBJ1-4; no definite D call. Trimming removed 3 bases at V and 6 bases at J, with 11 bases between. Germline V lookup: CDR1 LNHDA, CDR2 SQIVND (reference sequence). This CDR3 has 14 residues. In DNA, the CDR3 is TGTGCCAGTAGTATTCGCGGGCAGCATGAAAAACTGTTTTTT. This gives the protein CASSIRGQHEKLFF.

The rearrangement uses TRBV6-1 and TRBJ2-6, with 7 bases fitting TRBD2. The trim removed 5 bases at V and 2 bases at J, leaving 3 bases unmatched. CDR1 MNHNS and CDR2 SASEGT come from the germline V gene. This CDR3 region has 15 residues. CDR3 nucleotide sequence: TGTGCCAGCAGTAGTCTAGCGGCTGGGGCCAACGTCCTGACTTTC. Translated: CASSSLAAGANVLTF.

The chain combines TRBV9 with TRBJ1-6; D possibly corresponds to TRBD1 (6 bases). V was trimmed by 4 bases and J by 5 bases, leaving 10 bases between them. Germline lookup yields CDR1 SGDLS and CDR2 YYNGEE. The CDR3 is 14 amino acids. CDR3 DNA: TGTGCCAGCAGCTACAGGGCAAATAATTCACCCCTCCACTTT. Translating gives CASSYRANNSPLHF.

This chain links TRBV21-1 with TRBJ2-5; whether TRBD2, the table's D call, matches the DNA was not checked. TRBV21-1 is flagged as a pseudogene. The length of the CDR3 is 14 residues. This CDR3 is CASSPRLNPWTQYF. CDR3 nucleotides: TGTGCCAGCAGCCCCCGACTGAACCCCTGGACCCAGTACTTC.

The V and J genes are TRBV4-1 and TRBJ2-1, with 9 nucleotides matching TRBD1. This CDR3 has 17 residues. CDR1 and CDR2 from the germline V gene are MGHRA and YSYEKL. V shed 3 bases and J 10 bases; nucleotides not matched to a gene: 16. The CDR3 region has the DNA TGCGCCAGCAGCCACCAAGGGGGACAGGGATTTCTCAACGAGCAGTTCTTC. Translating it yields CASSHQGGQGFLNEQFF.

This chain joins TRBV11-3 and TRBJ2-1; 10 positions match TRBD1. The CDR3 is 12 residues long. V lost 4 bases, J lost 12 bases, and 3 bases stayed unmatched. Germline CDR1 and CDR2: SGHNT and YENEEA. The CDR3 coding sequence is TGTGCCAGCAGCTCGACAGGGGGCCGGCAGTTCTTC. Its translation: CASSSTGGRQFF.

V and J are TRBV7-6 and TRBJ2-4; D may be TRBD2 (6 bases). The germline V gene encodes CDR1 SGHVS and CDR2 FNYEAQ. This CDR3 is 14 amino acids long. V was trimmed by 5 bases and J by 6 bases, leaving 14 bases between them. DNA for the CDR3: TGTGCCAGCAGCCCCGGTGGAGGGCCAAACATTCAGTACTTC. Protein sequence: CASSPGGGPNIQYF.

The V gene is TRBV27, the J gene TRBJ2-1; TRBD2 matches 11 bases. The CDR3 consists of 14 residues. The germline V gene has CDR1 MNHEY and CDR2 SMNVEV (reference sequence). The junction had 3 bases not matched to a gene; V was cut back by 8 bases and J by 3 bases. The CDR3 region is CASRGLAVYNEQFF. As DNA, the CDR3 is TGTGCCAGCCGGGGACTAGCGGTCTACAATGAGCAGTTCTTC.

The CDR3 sequence: CASSPRSGPVVGLYNEQFF. CDR3 in DNA: TGTGCCAGCAGTCCTAGATCGGGGCCGGTAGTGGGACTCTACAATGAGCAGTTCTTC. The chain has TRBV27 and TRBJ2-1; tentatively, D is TRBD2 (6 bases). There are 19 residues in the CDR3. The V end was cut by 5 bases, the J end by 3 bases, with 26 bases between. Germline values: CDR1 MNHEY, CDR2 SMNVEV (reference sequence).

This clone occurred once. J is TRBJ1-1 and V is TRBV11-2; TRBD1 matches 9 bases. CDR3 size: 15 residues. Trimming at V came to 3 bases and at J to 1 base, leaving 3 bases not matched to a gene. CDR1 is SGHAT, CDR2 FQNNGV, per germline. In DNA, the CDR3 is TGTGCCAGCAGCTTGGGGACAGGGCAGAACACTGAAGCTTTCTTT. Translating gives CASSLGTGQNTEAFF.

In its sample, this clone was seen once. V is TRBV7-9 and J is TRBJ2-3, with D maybe TRBD2 (6 bases). The CDR3 totals 13 residues. With 3 bases removed from V and 6 bases from J, the gap between germline ends came to 10 bases. Germline V lookup: CDR1 SEHNR, CDR2 FQNEAQ (reference sequence). The CDR3 protein is CASSLAGPDTQYF. In DNA, the CDR3 is TGTGCCAGCAGCTTGGCGGGGCCGGATACGCAGTATTTT.

J is TRBJ2-7 and V is TRBV15, with TRBD2 matching 7 bases. This CDR3 is built from 14 residues. Germline V lookup: CDR1 LNHNV, CDR2 YYDKDF (reference sequence). V shed 3 bases and J 3 bases; nucleotides not matched to a gene: 5. The CDR3 here is CATSRGTNNYEQYV. The CDR3 bases are TGTGCCACCAGCAGGGGGACTAACAACTACGAGCAGTACGTC.

The CDR3 DNA follows: TGTGCCAGCACCGCAGGAGGTTCACCCCTCCACTTT. Its translation: CASTAGGSPLHF. The genes are TRBV27 and TRBJ1-6; no definite D call. This CDR3 has 12 amino acids. From germline, CDR1 is MNHEY and CDR2 SMNVEV (reference sequence). V was clipped by 7 bases and J by 9 bases, with 10 bases between them.

This chain joins TRBV28 and TRBJ2-1; 8 positions agree with TRBD2. Trimming at V came to 4 bases and at J to 6 bases, leaving 20 bases not matched to a gene. In germline, CDR1 is MDHEN, CDR2 SYDVKM. The CDR3 runs 19 residues. The CDR3 loop is CASSSPLLGGGSAGNEQFF. DNA of the CDR3: TGTGCCAGCAGTTCGCCATTACTAGGCGGGGGGTCCGCCGGCAATGAGCAGTTCTTC.

This chain joins TRBV5-4 and TRBJ1-1; TRBD1 aligns across 7 bases. The CDR3 runs 17 residues. The germline V gene has CDR1 SGHNT and CDR2 YYREEE (reference sequence). The V gene end was trimmed by 4 bases and the J gene end by 8 bases; junction bases not matched to a gene: 20. CDR3 in DNA: TGTGCCAGCAGCCCTTGGGGGGACAGTTCCGGGTTGAGGGAAGCTTTCTTT. This translates into CASSPWGDSSGLREAFF.

The V call is TRBV7-6, the J call TRBJ2-1; tentative D call: TRBD2 (6 bases). Germline V lookup: CDR1 SGHVS, CDR2 FNYEAQ. Trimming cost V 0 bases and J 6 bases, with 6 bases left between them. This CDR3 spans 13 amino acids. CDR3 DNA: TGTGCCAGCAGCTTAGCGGGAGGCAATGAGCAGTTCTTC. Amino acid sequence: CASSLAGGNEQFF.

The rearrangement links TRBV7-9 to TRBJ2-7, with a weak D call TRBD1 (5 bases). The CDR3 sequence is 15 residues long. V lost 5 bases to trimming and J lost 4 bases, with 18 bases between them. Per germline, CDR1 SEHNR and CDR2 FQNEAQ (reference sequence). The CDR3 is CASSLDTAMVYEQYV. The CDR3 DNA sequence: TGTGCCAGCAGCCTGGACACGGCCATGGTGTACGAGCAGTACGTC.

A note on this clone: This specimen includes other DNA sequences encoding the same CDR3. The chain has TRBV15 and TRBJ2-7; 9 bases agree with TRBD1. The germline V gene encodes CDR1 LNHNV and CDR2 YYDKDF (reference sequence). This CDR3 has 15 amino acids. With 11 bases clipped from V and 1 base from J, the junction kept 12 bases outside the gene matches. The CDR3, as DNA: TGTGCCCCCCGAGTGCTAGGACAGGGGTCCTACGAGCAGTACGTC. Amino acid sequence: CAPRVLGQGSYEQYV.

This clone has just a few counts. The chain joins TRBV6-5 to TRBJ1-1; perhaps TRBD1 as D (5 bases). Germline V lookup: CDR1 MNHEY, CDR2 SVGAGI. The CDR3 is made up of 11 amino acids. Trimming left V 11 bases short and J 3 bases short, with 10 bases between. The CDR3 coding sequence is TGTGCCTGGGTAGGGGACACTGAAGCTTTCTTT. Protein sequence: CAWVGDTEAFF.

This chain uses TRBV7-6 with TRBJ2-1; possibly TRBD2 for D (7 bases). The CDR3 is made up of 17 amino acids. V dropped 1 base and J dropped 1 base, with 14 bases sitting between them. Germline V lookup: CDR1 SGHVS, CDR2 FNYEAQ. CDR3 in DNA: TGTGCCAGCAGCTTAGGGGGGGGCGCTTGGTCCTACAATGAGCAGTTCTTC. This codes for CASSLGGGAWSYNEQFF.

In the case of this clone: Germline is not matched at one junction end, which may reflect a read error. Other DNA sequences in this sample translate to the same CDR3. The V gene is TRBV27, the J gene TRBJ2-7; 12 bases match TRBD2. Germline CDR1 reads MNHEY; CDR2 reads SMNVEV (reference sequence). The CDR3 is 16 amino acids. The CDR3 nucleotides read TGCGCCAGCAGTGATCGGACTAGCGGGGTAGCCTACGAGCAGTACTTC. Translation: CASSDRTSGVAYEQYF.

The chain employs TRBV13 and TRBJ2-5; a possible D gene is TRBD2 (5 bases). The J call could be wrong; TRBJ2-7 is a better fit for the DNA end. Per the germline V gene, CDR1 is PRHDT and CDR2 is FYEKMQ (reference sequence). This CDR3 is built from 15 residues. The CDR3 coding sequence is TGTGCCAGCAGCCCTATAAGGGAGTCCGCCTACGAGCAGTACTTC. It yields the protein CASSPIRESAYEQYF.

The genes are TRBV4-1 and TRBJ2-3; perhaps TRBD2 as D (6 bases). V shed 4 bases and J shed 7 bases, with 18 bases lying between them. Germline V gene data show CDR1 as MGHRA and CDR2 as YSYEKL. CDR3 size: 15 residues. CDR3 nucleotide sequence: TGCGCCAGCAGCCTGATAAGACTAGTAGCTAATACGCAGTATTTT. Translation gives CASSLIRLVANTQYF.

The chain recombines TRBV10-3 with TRBJ1-4; possibly TRBD1 for D (5 bases). V shed 2 bases and J shed 5 bases, with 9 bases lying between them. The CDR3 length is 14 residues. From germline, CDR1 is ENHRY and CDR2 SYGVKD. The CDR3 spells CAISELQGNEKLFF. In DNA, the CDR3 is TGTGCCATCAGTGAGCTTCAGGGAAATGAAAAACTGTTTTTT.

V and J are TRBV7-8 and TRBJ2-1, with D perhaps TRBD1 (7 bases). The CDR3 has 14 residues. Germline-derived CDR1 and CDR2 are SGHVS and FQNEAQ. V lost 8 bases and J lost 7, with 18 bases in between. The CDR3 here is CASDRDSPGNEQFF. For the CDR3, the DNA is TGTGCCAGCGACAGGGACTCCCCGGGGAATGAGCAGTTCTTC. The entire variable domain, with the rest obtained from reference TRBV7-8 and TRBJ2-1, is as follows: GAGVSQSPRYKVAKRGQDVALRCDPISGHVSLFWYQQALGQGPEFLTYFQNEAQLDKSGLPSDRFFAERPEGSVSTLKIQRTQQEDSAVYLCASDRDSPGNEQFFGPGTRLTVL.

The V call is TRBV27, the J call TRBJ2-7, with 11 nucleotides matching TRBD1. The V and J ends lost 3 bases and 4 bases, in that order; junction bases with no gene match: 11. The V gene's germline CDR1 is MNHEY and CDR2 SMNVEV (reference sequence). The CDR3 length is 17 residues. CDR3 in amino acids: CASSLGTGGMGGYEQYF. The CDR3 DNA follows: TGTGCCAGCAGTTTGGGGACAGGGGGTATGGGAGGGTACGAGCAGTACTTC.

This clone has more than one count but fewer than ten. This chain uses TRBV4-3 with TRBJ1-4, with 9 positions matching TRBD1. V dropped 3 bases and J dropped 8; count of bases not matched to a gene: 4. This CDR3 region has 14 residues. Looked up from germline, CDR1 is LGHNA and CDR2 is YSLEER. DNA of the CDR3: TGCGCCAGCAGCCAGGGGACAGGGAGGGAAAAACTGTTTTTT. Translated: CASSQGTGREKLFF.